The T cell receptor beta chain described here comes from a study of shared clonotypes between healthy human individuals. Study findings and constraints: In a handful of donors, around 4.8% of naive CD4 clonotypes appeared in common. Clonotypes shared by all four sorted-subset donors had higher generation probabilities than non-shared clonotypes. Sampling used blood alone; tissue repertoires probably differ.

The authors divided CD4+ cells into CD45RA+ naive and CD45RA-negative memory subsets. The repertoire was sequenced with immunoSEQ multiplex PCR; TCRdb's copy has only in-frame clones and lacks some. The table shows about a million clones, with approximately 68% occurring only once. The CDR3 has 13 residues. The ends were cut back, 10 bases at V and 5 bases at J, with 17 bases in the middle. CDR1 is MDHEN and CDR2 is SYDVKM in the germline V gene. Notes on this clone: Its target is unknown.

The sequencing input was memory CD4+ T cells sorted from blood. Indicated subset: CD45RA-negative fraction. V and J are TRBV28 and TRBJ1-1; D unresolved. The TCR sequence derives from a man between 18 and 29 years old in good health. The CDR3 DNA is TGTGCCACCCGGGGTGCTGAGACGACTGAAGCTTTCTTT. Protein sequence: CATRGAETTEAFF.